This TCR beta chain is from a study of control samples from healthy donors and cancer patients. Between the trimmed V and J ends, which lost 6 bases and 5 bases, there was a span of 8 bases. Germline V lookup: CDR1 SNHLY, CDR2 FYNNEI. The CDR3 is made up of 12 amino acids. Only in-frame clones appear in the TCRdb table, and some are missing; sequencing was by immunoSEQ multiplex PCR. The table shows about 110,000 clones, with less than 95% occurring only once. The TCR originated in a human donor in good health. The donor label of this sample is uncertain. The sequenced sample consisted of blood. The chain recombines TRBV2 with TRBJ2-1; D gene uncertain. The chain's CDR3 is CASSRANNEQFF. In DNA, the CDR3 is TGTGCCAGCAGCCGTGCTAACAATGAGCAGTTCTTC.